These 19 T cell receptor beta chains originate from one sample sequenced in a study of CD8 T cells in Susac syndrome. Reverse transcription of roughly 0.5 to 1 ug RNA was carried out with random hexamers. TCRdb analysed the immunoSEQ multiplex PCR reads with MiXCR anew, one entry per CDR3 protein. The data contain almost 450,000 distinct CDR3 sequences, roughly 85% of them singletons. The sequenced sample was CD8+ T cells from PBMCs. The receptors stem from a human donor with multiple sclerosis.

The CDR3 loop reads CASSDKQGSTYEQYF. CDR3 nucleotide sequence: TGTGCCAGCAGCGATAAACAGGGATCAACCTACGAGCAGTACTTC. The chain has TRBV5-5 and TRBJ2-7; tentative D call: TRBD1 (6 bases). CDR1 is SGHKS, CDR2 YYEKEE, per germline (reference sequence). V lost 4 bases and J lost 2, with 16 bases in between. CDR3 length equals 15 residues.

The genes are TRBV4-1 and TRBJ2-1; D gene uncertain. Looked up from germline, CDR1 is MGHRA and CDR2 is YSYEKL. The CDR3 is made up of 15 amino acids. Trimming removed 4 bases at V and 5 bases at J, with 15 bases between. For the CDR3, the DNA is TGCGCCAGCAGCCCCTCCTCGACGCTTAACAATGAGCAGTTCTTC. Translation gives CASSPSSTLNNEQFF.

The chain has TRBV20-1 and TRBJ2-6; 7 positions agree with TRBD1. J was trimmed by 0 bases and V by 0 bases; bases with no gene match: 8. Germline V gene data show CDR1 as DFQATT and CDR2 as SNEGSKA (reference sequence). There are 18 residues in the CDR3. CDR3: CSARDLGQLRSGANVLTF. The CDR3 DNA is TGCAGTGCTAGAGATCTGGGACAGCTCCGCTCTGGGGCCAACGTCCTGACTTTC.

This CDR3 is CASSQKRDYPLDNEQFF. In DNA form, the CDR3 reads TGCGCCAGCAGCCAAAAGAGGGACTACCCTCTGGACAATGAGCAGTTCTTC. This rearrangement joins TRBV4-1 to TRBJ2-1; TRBD2 matches at 7 bases. The CDR3 totals 17 residues. Per the germline V gene, CDR1 is MGHRA and CDR2 is YSYEKL. V shed 2 bases and J 5 bases; nucleotides not matched to a gene: 12.

This chain connects TRBV29-1 to TRBJ2-7; 11 bases align to TRBD1. Per the germline V gene, CDR1 is SQVTM and CDR2 is ANQGSEA. CDR3 size: 14 residues. V dropped 5 bases and J dropped 3; count of bases not matched to a gene: 6. The CDR3 loop reads CSVSDRGQGYEQYF. The CDR3 nucleotides read TGCAGCGTTTCGGACAGGGGGCAAGGCTACGAGCAGTACTTC.

The V and J genes are TRBV4-1 and TRBJ2-7; D gene unclear. With 0 bases removed from V and 4 bases from J, the gap between germline ends came to 13 bases. Germline CDR1 MGHRA, CDR2 YSYEKL. The CDR3 spans 15 residues. DNA of the CDR3: TGCGCCAGCAGCCAAGAAGATGAAGACCCATACGAGCAGTACTTC. Its translation is CASSQEDEDPYEQYF.

The chain combines TRBV19 with TRBJ2-1; D unclear. CDR3 length: 15 residues. From germline, CDR1 is LNHDA and CDR2 SQIVND (reference sequence). V was shortened by 6 bases and J by 7 bases, with 19 bases between the two germline ends. Here the CDR3 DNA reads TGTGCCAGTAGCACTCCCTGGGCCGATCGGAATGAGCAGTTCTTC. Translating gives CASSTPWADRNEQFF. The full variable domain, completed using reference TRBV19 and TRBJ2-1, is DGGITQSPKYLFRKEGQNVTLSCEQNLNHDAMYWYRQDPGQGLRLIYYSQIVNDFQKGDIAEGYSVSREKKESFPLTVTSAQKNPTAFYLCASSTPWADRNEQFFGPGTRLTVL.

Comment on this clonotype: The junction and the germline gene differ at one end; a read error may be behind it. This sequence joins TRBV27 and TRBJ2-7, with 7 positions matching TRBD1. CDR3 length: 14 amino acids. CDR1 is MNHEY and CDR2 is SMNVEV in the germline V gene (reference sequence). The DNA for the CDR3 is TGTGCCAGCAGTTCCGGGACAGATCTCTACGAGCAGTGCTTC. Translating gives CASSSGTDLYEQCF.

The CDR3 here is CASSWTGFNGYTF. CDR3 coding DNA: TGTGCCAGCAGTTGGACAGGGTTCAATGGCTACACCTTC. The chain links TRBV12-3 or TRBV12-4 to TRBJ1-2; TRBD1 aligns across 8 bases. This CDR3 region has 13 residues. Germline trimming cut 4 bases from V and 6 bases from J; bases unmatched to any gene: 4.

The J gene is TRBJ2-1, the V gene TRBV6-5, with TRBD2 matching over 10 bases. The trim removed 4 bases at V and 0 bases at J, leaving 3 bases unmatched. This CDR3 has 16 amino acids. Germline V gene sequence: CDR1 MNHEY, CDR2 SVGAGI. DNA of the CDR3: TGTGCCAGCAGTTTTAGCGGGGGGAGCTCCTACAATGAGCAGTTCTTC. Residues: CASSFSGGSSYNEQFF.

This chain joins TRBV5-1 and TRBJ2-3; 7 positions match TRBD1. Germline V gene data show CDR1 as SGHRS and CDR2 as YFSETQ. V trimming: 6 bases; J trimming: 0 bases; junction bases outside the gene matches: 10. The CDR3 extends over 16 amino acids. CDR3 region: CASKFRDRESTDTQYF. CDR3 nucleotide sequence: TGCGCCAGCAAATTTCGTGACAGGGAAAGCACAGATACGCAGTATTTT.

The rearrangement links TRBV29-1 to TRBJ2-5; TRBD2 is a possible D gene (6 bases). Trimming left V 0 bases short and J 4 bases short, with 15 bases between. Germline V gives CDR1 SQVTM, CDR2 ANQGSEA. CDR3 length equals 15 residues. The CDR3, as DNA: TGCAGCGTTGAAGACCCCATGGGGGGTGGAGAGACCCAGTACTTC. It codes for CSVEDPMGGGETQYF.

This clonotype was picked up one time. The rearrangement links TRBV12-3 or TRBV12-4 to TRBJ2-7; tentative D call: TRBD1 (6 bases). The CDR3 spans 13 residues. The germline V and J ends were trimmed by 6 bases and 7 bases, with 16 bases remaining between them. The CDR3 DNA reads as TGTGCCAGCAGCCCCACAGGGTCCGAGGAGCAGTACTTC. It translates to CASSPTGSEEQYF.

V and J are TRBV4-1 and TRBJ2-1; 7 bases agree with TRBD2. The ends lost 4 bases at V and 6 bases at J; junction bases unmatched: 9. The germline CDR1 and CDR2 sequences are MGHRA and YSYEKL. The CDR3 sequence is 15 residues long. The CDR3 nucleotides are TGCGCCAGCAGCCGAGATGCTAGCGGTCTCAATGAGCAGTTCTTC. This codes for CASSRDASGLNEQFF.

With respect to this clonotype: Without the conserved terminal phenylalanine or tryptophan, this CDR3 likely stems from a read error. The genes are TRBV29-1 and TRBJ1-5; D remains unclear. Germline loops: CDR1 SQVTM, CDR2 ANQGSEA. CDR3 size: 13 residues. V lost 0 bases, J lost 5 bases, and 8 bases lay in between. This CDR3 is CSVEDSPYQPQHL. In nucleotides, the CDR3 is TGCAGCGTTGAAGATAGTCCTTATCAGCCCCAGCATCTT.

The chain combines TRBV2 with TRBJ1-1; a weak D match, TRBD1 (6 bases). The length of the CDR3 is 17 residues. Germline CDR1 reads SNHLY; CDR2 reads FYNNEI. Trimming cost V 0 bases and J 0 bases, with 14 bases left between them. The CDR3 spells CASSEALAGAMNTEAFF. CDR3 DNA sequence: TGTGCCAGCAGTGAAGCCCTCGCAGGGGCCATGAACACTGAAGCTTTCTTT.

This clonotype was observed a single time. V and J are TRBV6-5 and TRBJ1-5, with D uncertain. Germline V gene lookup returns CDR1 MNHEY and CDR2 SVGAGI. V gave up 2 bases and J gave up 5 bases, with 7 bases separating them. There are 13 residues in the CDR3. Here the CDR3 reads CASSYGNHQPQHF. Written as DNA, the CDR3 is TGTGCCAGCAGTTACGGGAACCATCAGCCCCAGCATTTT.

The V call is TRBV27, the J call TRBJ1-4, with D perhaps TRBD1 (6 bases). There are 15 residues in the CDR3. Trimming removed 6 bases from V and 10 bases from J, with 21 bases in between. CDR1 and CDR2 from the germline V gene are MNHEY and SMNVEV (reference sequence). CDR3 sequence: CASSPGGRGEGKLFF. Written as DNA, the CDR3 is TGTGCCAGCAGCCCGGGGGGCAGGGGAGAAGGAAAACTGTTTTTT.

The V and J genes are TRBV4-1 and TRBJ1-2; perhaps TRBD1 as D (6 bases). Germline assignment: CDR1 MGHRA and CDR2 YSYEKL. Trimming took off 5 bases at V and 1 base at J, with 17 bases between the two ends. CDR3 length equals 16 residues. Here the CDR3 reads CASSDDTGLGNYGYTF. DNA for the CDR3: TGCGCCAGCAGCGACGACACAGGGTTGGGTAACTATGGCTACACCTTC.